This T cell receptor (beta chain) came from a study of shared clonotypes between healthy human individuals. The naive CD8 subset, CD45RO-negative cells positively selected for CCR7, excluded terminally differentiated effector memory CD45RA+ cells. V was pared by 2 bases and J by 3 bases, with 10 bases between. CDR1 and CDR2 (germline): SEHNR, FQNEAQ (reference sequence). The CDR3 runs 14 residues. The table came from immunoSEQ multiplex PCR; TCRdb's copy has only in-frame clones and leaves some out. The table includes some 2,100,000 clones, 85% to 95% detected once. The sequenced material came from naive CD8+ T cells from PBMCs. The chain combines TRBV7-9 with TRBJ2-5; D uncertain. The clonotype comes from a young man in good health. Some clones in this sample may be carry-over from other donors' samples. CDR3 nucleotide sequence: TGTGCCAGCAGCTTAATTGGACCCGAAGAGACCCAGTACTTC. It is translated as CASSLIGPEETQYF. Variable domain in full (rest from reference TRBV7-9 and TRBJ2-5): DTGVSQNPRHKITKRGQNVTFRCDPISEHNRLYWYRQTLGQGPEFLTYFQNEAQLEKSRLLSDRFSAERPKGSFSTLEIQRTEQGDSAMYLCASSLIGPEETQYFGPGTRLLVL.